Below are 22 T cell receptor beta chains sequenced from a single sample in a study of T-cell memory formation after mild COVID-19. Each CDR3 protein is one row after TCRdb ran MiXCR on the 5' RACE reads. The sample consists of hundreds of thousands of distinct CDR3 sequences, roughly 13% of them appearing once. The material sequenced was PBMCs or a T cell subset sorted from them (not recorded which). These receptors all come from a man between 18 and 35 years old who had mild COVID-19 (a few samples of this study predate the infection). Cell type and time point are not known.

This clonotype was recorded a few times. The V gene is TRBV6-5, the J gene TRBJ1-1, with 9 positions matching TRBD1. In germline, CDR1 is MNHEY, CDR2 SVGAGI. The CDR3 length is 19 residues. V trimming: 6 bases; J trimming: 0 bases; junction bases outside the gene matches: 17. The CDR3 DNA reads TGTGCCAGCAGCTCCCGGAAACAGGGGGCGAGTCCCTTGAACACTGAAGCTTTCTTT. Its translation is CASSSRKQGASPLNTEAFF.

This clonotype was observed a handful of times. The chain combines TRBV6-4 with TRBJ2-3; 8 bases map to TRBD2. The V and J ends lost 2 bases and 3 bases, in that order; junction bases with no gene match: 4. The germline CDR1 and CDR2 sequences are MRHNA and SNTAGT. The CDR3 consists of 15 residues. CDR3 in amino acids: CASSDRTSGTDTQYF. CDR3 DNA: TGTGCCAGCAGTGACCGTACTAGCGGTACAGATACGCAGTATTTT.

Here the CDR3 reads CASSSIGQGPYGYTF. The CDR3 DNA reads TGTGCCAGCAGCTCGATAGGACAGGGACCCTATGGCTACACCTTC. The chain joins TRBV7-2 to TRBJ1-2; 8 bases are a match to TRBD1. Germline lookup yields CDR1 SGHTA and CDR2 FQGNSA. V shed 4 bases, J shed 4 bases, and the junction held 8 bases outside the gene matches. The CDR3 spans 15 residues.

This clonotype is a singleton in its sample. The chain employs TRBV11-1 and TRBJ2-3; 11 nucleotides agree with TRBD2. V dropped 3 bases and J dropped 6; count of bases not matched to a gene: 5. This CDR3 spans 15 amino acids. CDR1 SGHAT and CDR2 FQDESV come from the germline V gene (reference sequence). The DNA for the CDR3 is TGTGCCAGCAGCTTCGGTGGGACTAGCGGTGATACGCAGTATTTT. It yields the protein CASSFGGTSGDTQYF.

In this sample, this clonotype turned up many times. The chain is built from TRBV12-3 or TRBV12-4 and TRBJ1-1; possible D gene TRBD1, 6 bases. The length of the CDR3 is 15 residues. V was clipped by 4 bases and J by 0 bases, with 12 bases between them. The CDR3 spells CASSYTGLMNTEAFF. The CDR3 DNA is TGTGCCAGCAGTTATACAGGGCTCATGAACACTGAAGCTTTCTTT.

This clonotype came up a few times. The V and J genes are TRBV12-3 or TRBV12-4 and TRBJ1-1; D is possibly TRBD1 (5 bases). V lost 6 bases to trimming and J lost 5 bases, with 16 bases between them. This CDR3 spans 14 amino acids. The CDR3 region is CASSTEGVWTEAFF. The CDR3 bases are TGTGCCAGCAGCACAGAAGGGGTTTGGACTGAAGCTTTCTTT.

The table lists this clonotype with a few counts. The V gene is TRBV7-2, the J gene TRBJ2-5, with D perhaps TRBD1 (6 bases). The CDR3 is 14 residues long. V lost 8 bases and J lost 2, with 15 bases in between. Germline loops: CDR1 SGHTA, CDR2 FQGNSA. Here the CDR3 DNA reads TGTGCCAGCCCTGGGCAGGGGCTACAAGAGACCCAGTACTTC. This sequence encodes CASPGQGLQETQYF.

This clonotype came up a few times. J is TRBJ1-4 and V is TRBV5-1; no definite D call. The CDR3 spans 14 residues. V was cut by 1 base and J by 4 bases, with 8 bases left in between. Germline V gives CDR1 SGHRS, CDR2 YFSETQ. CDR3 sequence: CASSLYGDNEKLFF. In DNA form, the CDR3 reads TGCGCCAGCAGCTTGTACGGTGATAATGAAAAACTGTTTTTT.

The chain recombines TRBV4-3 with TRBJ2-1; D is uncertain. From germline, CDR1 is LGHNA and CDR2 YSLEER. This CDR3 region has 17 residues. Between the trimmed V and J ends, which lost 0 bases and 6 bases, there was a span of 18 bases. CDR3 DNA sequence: TGCGCCAGCAGCCAAGAACTTCCGCAAGGCCTTGCCAATGAGCAGTTCTTC. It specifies CASSQELPQGLANEQFF.

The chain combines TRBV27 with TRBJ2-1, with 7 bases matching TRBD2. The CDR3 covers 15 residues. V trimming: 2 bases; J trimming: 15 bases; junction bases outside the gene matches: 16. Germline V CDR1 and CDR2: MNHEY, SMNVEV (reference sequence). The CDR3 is CASSLLNVGGGLLFF. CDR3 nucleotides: TGTGCCAGCAGTTTACTAAATGTTGGGGGGGGACTTTTGTTCTTC.

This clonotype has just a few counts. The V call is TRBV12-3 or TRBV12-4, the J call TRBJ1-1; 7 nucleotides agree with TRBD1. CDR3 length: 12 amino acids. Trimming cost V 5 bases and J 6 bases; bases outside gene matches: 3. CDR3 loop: CASSPQGAEAFF. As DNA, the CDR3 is TGTGCCAGCAGTCCCCAGGGGGCTGAAGCTTTCTTT.

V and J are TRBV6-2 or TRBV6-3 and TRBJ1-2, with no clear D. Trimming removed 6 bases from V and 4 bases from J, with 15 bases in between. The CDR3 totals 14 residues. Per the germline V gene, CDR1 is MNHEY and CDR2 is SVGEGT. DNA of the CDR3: TGTGCCAGCAGACGGGAGGGAGTGGCCTATGGCTACACCTTC. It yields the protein CASRREGVAYGYTF.

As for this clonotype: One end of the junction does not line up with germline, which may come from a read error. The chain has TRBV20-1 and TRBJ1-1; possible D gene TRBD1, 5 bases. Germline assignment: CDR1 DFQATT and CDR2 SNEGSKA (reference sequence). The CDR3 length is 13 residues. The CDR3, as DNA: TGCAGTGCGGCCAGGGATCTGAACACTGAATCTTTCTTT. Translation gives CSAARDLNTESFF.

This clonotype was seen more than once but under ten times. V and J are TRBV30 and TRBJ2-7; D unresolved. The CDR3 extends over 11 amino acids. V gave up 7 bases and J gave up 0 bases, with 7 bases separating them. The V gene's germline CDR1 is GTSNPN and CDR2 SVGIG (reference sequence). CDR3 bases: TGTGCCTTCCAGACCTCCTACGAGCAGTACTTC. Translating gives CAFQTSYEQYF.

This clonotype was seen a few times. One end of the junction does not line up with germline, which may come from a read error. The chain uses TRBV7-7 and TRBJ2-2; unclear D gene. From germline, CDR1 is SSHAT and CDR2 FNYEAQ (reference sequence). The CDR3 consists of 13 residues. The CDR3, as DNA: TGTGCTAGCAGCTTGGGGTACGGCGGGGAGCTGTTTTTT. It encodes CASSLGYGGELFF.

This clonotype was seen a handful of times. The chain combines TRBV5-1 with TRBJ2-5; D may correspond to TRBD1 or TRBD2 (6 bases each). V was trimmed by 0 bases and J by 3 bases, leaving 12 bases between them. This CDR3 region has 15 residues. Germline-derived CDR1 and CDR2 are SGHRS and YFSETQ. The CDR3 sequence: CASSLAGDTEETQYF. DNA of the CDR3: TGCGCCAGCAGCTTGGCGGGGGACACAGAAGAGACCCAGTACTTC.

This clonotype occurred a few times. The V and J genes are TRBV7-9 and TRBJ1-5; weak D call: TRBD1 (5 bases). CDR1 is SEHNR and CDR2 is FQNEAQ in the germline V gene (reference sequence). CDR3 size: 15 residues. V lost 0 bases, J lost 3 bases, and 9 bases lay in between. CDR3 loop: CASSLAGGVNQPQHF. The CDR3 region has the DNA TGTGCCAGCAGCTTAGCCGGGGGGGTCAATCAGCCCCAGCATTTT. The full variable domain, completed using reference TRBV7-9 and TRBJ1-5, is DTGVSQNPRHKITKRGQNVTFRCDPISEHNRLYWYRQTLGQGPEFLTYFQNEAQLEKSRLLSDRFSAERPKGSFSTLEIQRTEQGDSAMYLCASSLAGGVNQPQHFGDGTRLSIL.

CDR3 loop: CASSYSSRSGANVLTF. The CDR3 nucleotides are TGTGCCAGCAGTTACTCGTCGCGCTCTGGGGCCAACGTCCTGACTTTC. The V and J genes are TRBV6-2 or TRBV6-3 and TRBJ2-6; D remains ambiguous. The germline V gene encodes CDR1 MNHEY and CDR2 SVGEGT. The CDR3 runs to 16 residues. Between the trimmed V and J ends, which lost 0 bases and 0 bases, there was a span of 6 bases.

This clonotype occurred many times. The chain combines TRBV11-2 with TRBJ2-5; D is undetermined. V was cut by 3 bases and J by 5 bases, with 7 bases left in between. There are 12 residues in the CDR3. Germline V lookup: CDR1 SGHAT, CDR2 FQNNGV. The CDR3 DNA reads TGTGCCAGCAGCTTTAATCAGGAGACCCAGTACTTC. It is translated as CASSFNQETQYF.

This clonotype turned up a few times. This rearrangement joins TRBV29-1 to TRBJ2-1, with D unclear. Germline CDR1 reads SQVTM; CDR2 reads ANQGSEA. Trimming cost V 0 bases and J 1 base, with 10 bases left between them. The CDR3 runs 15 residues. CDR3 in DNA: TGCAGCGTTGAAGATGACGTCAGGTCCTACAATGAGCAGTTCTTC. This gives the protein CSVEDDVRSYNEQFF.

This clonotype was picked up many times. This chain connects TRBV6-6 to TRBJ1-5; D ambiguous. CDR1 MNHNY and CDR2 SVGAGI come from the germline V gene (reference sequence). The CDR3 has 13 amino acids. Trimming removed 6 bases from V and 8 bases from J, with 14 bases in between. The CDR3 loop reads CASRIRQLEPQHF. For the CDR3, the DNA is TGTGCCAGCAGGATCCGGCAGCTGGAGCCCCAGCATTTT.

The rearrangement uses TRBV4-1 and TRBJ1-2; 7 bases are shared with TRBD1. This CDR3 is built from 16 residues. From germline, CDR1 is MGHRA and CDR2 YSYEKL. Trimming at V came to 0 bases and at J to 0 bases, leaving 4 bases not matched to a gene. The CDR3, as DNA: TGCGCCAGCAGCCAAGAAGGGACAGCAGCTAACTATGGCTACACCTTC. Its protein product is CASSQEGTAANYGYTF.